This note documents a single TCR beta chain sequence. This entry comes from a study of blood T cell repertoires in COVID-19. Study information: COVID-19 samples collected from the United States, Italy and Spain covered acute and convalescent phases.

As originally analysed: Using reference gene primer amplification, nucleated cell counts were estimated. Data came from immunoSEQ multiplex PCR; TCRdb stores just in-frame clones and leaves some out. V and J calls and clone size follow that table, whereas D and trimming were derived from the DNA. The top ten clones hold 1.2% of a sample with around 250,000 clones, approximately 90% of them seen once. Participants came from 20 to 25 US areas, aged about 18 to 100 years. Clinical history as reported by participants underpinned cohort assignment. V lost 5 bases to trimming and J lost 0 bases, with 17 bases between them. Germline loops: CDR1 SNHLY, CDR2 FYNNEI. The CDR3 has 16 amino acids.

The specimen was PBMCs or T cells enriched from blood (not recorded which). The chain employs TRBV2 and TRBJ2-7, with D uncertain. The sequence came from a human donor in a cohort exposed to, infected with or recovered from COVID-19 (not recorded which). The donor label of this sample is uncertain. The CDR3 DNA follows: TGTGCCAGCAGTCATCCGACACTCCAACACTCCTACGAGCAGTACTTC. It specifies CASSHPTLQHSYEQYF.